Following are 3 T cell receptor beta chains from one sample sequenced in a study of T-cell reconstitution after alpha-beta-depleted transplantation in children (dated by TCRdb to 2016 to 2017). To prepare the library, PCR was applied. The instrument given in TCRdb is Illumina HiSeq 2500. Molecular barcoding was employed in the preparation of TCR libraries, with unique molecular identifiers being used to normalize TCRbeta repertoire quantification. TCRdb applied fastp at Q25 and MiXCR to the public reads, then kept only in-frame beta chains. Rows merge per CDR3 protein into single entries with the most common DNA and genes. The sample includes approximately 200,000 distinct CDR3 sequences, with 13% to 15% observed a single time. About 12% of the sample is in the top ten clones. The sample was PBMCs from the stem cell graft donor, taken from the stem cell graft. The source is a human donor who donated a stem cell graft to a child with acute lymphoblastic leukemia.

This clonotype was seen repeatedly, ten times or more. The chain couples TRBV19 to TRBJ1-1, with a tentative D call TRBD1 (5 bases). Germline CDR1 reads LNHDA; CDR2 reads SQIVND (reference sequence). This CDR3 comprises 12 residues. The V end lost 5 bases, the J end lost 6 bases, and 10 bases lay between the germline ends. DNA of the CDR3: TGTGCCAGTAGTGGTGGGGGAGCTGAAGCTTTCTTT. Amino acid sequence: CASSGGGAEAFF.

Concerning this clonotype: This could be a read error, since a much larger clone is one nucleotide away. J is TRBJ2-3 and V is TRBV29-1; D possibly corresponds to TRBD2 (7 bases). Germline loops: CDR1 SQVTM, CDR2 ANQGSEA. Deletions cut 3 bases from V and 14 bases from J, with 24 bases between. This CDR3 has 14 residues. This CDR3 reads CSVEYLLERGGLYF. The CDR3 nucleotides read TGCAGCGTTGAGTATCTACTGGAGAGGGGGGGTCTGTATTTT.

This clonotype has a count of ten or more. This chain uses TRBV20-1 with TRBJ2-1, with 12 bases matching TRBD2. The trim removed 3 bases at V and 10 bases at J, leaving 13 bases unmatched. The CDR3 runs to 16 residues. The V gene's germline CDR1 is DFQATT and CDR2 SNEGSKA (reference sequence). As DNA, the CDR3 is TGCAGTGCTAGGGACGGACTAGCGGGATCCTCCCGGGAGCAGTTCTTC. Its translation: CSARDGLAGSSREQFF.